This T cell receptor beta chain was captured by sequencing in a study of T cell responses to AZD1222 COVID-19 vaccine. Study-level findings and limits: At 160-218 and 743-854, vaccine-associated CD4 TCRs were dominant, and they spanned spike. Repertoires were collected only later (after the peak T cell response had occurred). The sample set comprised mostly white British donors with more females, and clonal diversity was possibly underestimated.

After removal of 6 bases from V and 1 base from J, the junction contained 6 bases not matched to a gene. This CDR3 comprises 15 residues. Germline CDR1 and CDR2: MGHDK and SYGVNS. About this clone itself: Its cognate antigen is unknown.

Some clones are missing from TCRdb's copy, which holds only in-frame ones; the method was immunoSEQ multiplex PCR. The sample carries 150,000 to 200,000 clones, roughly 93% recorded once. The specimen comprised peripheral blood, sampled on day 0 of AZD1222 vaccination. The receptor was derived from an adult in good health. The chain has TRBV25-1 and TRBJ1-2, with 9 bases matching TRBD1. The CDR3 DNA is TGTGCCAGCAGACCCGGGACAGGGTTTAACTATGGCTACACCTTC. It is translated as CASRPGTGFNYGYTF.